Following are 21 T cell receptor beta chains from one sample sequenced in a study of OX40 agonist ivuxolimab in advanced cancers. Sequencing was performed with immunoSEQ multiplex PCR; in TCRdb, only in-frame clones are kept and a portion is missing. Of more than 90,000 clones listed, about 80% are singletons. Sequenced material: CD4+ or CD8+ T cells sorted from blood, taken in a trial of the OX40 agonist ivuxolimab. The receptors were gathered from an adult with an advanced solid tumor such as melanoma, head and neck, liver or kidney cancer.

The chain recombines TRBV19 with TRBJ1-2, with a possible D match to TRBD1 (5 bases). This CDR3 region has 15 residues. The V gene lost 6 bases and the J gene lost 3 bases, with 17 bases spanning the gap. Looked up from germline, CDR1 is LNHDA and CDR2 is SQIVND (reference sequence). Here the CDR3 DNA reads TGTGCCAGTAGCCGCGACAGCGCAACCCACTATGGCTACACCTTC. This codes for CASSRDSATHYGYTF.

CDR3 in DNA: TGTGCCAGCAGTGAAGAAGGAGCGGGCAATCAGCCCCAGCATTTT. The encoded protein is CASSEEGAGNQPQHF. The rearrangement links TRBV2 to TRBJ1-5; D is ambiguous. CDR3 length: 15 amino acids. Germline V gene data show CDR1 as SNHLY and CDR2 as FYNNEI. V dropped 1 base and J dropped 2 bases, with 9 bases sitting between them.

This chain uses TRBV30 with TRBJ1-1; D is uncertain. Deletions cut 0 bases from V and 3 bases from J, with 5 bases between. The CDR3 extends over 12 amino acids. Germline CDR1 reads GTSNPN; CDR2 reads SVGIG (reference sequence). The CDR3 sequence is CAWSVSDTEAFF. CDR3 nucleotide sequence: TGTGCCTGGAGTGTAAGTGACACTGAAGCTTTCTTT.

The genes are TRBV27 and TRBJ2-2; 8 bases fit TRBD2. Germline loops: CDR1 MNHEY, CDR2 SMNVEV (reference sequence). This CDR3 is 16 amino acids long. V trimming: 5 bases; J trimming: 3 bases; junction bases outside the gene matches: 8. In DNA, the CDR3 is TGTGCCAGCAGTATCGCCACGGGGGGGGACACCGGGGAGCTGTTTTTT. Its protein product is CASSIATGGDTGELFF.

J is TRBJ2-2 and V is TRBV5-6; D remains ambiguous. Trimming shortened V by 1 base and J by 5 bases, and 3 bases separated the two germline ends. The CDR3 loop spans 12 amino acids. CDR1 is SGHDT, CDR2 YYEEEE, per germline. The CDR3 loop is CASSLWTGELFF. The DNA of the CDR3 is TGTGCCAGCAGCTTGTGGACCGGGGAGCTGTTTTTT.

CDR3 sequence reads: CASSLGTGNGYTF. The CDR3 DNA reads TGCGCCAGCAGCTTGGGGACAGGGAATGGCTACACCTTC. The chain employs TRBV5-1 and TRBJ1-2, with TRBD1 identical over 8 bases. The germline V gene encodes CDR1 SGHRS and CDR2 YFSETQ. The CDR3 is made up of 13 amino acids. The V and J ends lost 0 bases and 6 bases, in that order; junction bases with no gene match: 1.

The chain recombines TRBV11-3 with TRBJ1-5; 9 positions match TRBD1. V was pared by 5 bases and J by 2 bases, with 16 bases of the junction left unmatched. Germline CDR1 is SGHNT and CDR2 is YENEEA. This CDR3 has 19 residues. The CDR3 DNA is TGTGCCAGCAGCGCCTATTGGGACAGGGAGGGGGAGGGCAATCAGCCCCAGCATTTT. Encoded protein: CASSAYWDREGEGNQPQHF.

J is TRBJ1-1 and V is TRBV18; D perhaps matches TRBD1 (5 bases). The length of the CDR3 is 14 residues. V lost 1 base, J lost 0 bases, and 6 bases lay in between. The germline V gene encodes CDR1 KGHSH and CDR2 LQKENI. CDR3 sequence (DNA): TGTGCCAGCTCACCACTGGGACTGAACACTGAAGCTTTCTTT. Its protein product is CASSPLGLNTEAFF.

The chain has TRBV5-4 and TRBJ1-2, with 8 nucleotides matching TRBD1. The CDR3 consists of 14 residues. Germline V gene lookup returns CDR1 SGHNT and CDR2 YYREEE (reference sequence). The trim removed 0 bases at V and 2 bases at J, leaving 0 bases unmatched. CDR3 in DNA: TGTGCCAGCAGCTTGGGACAGGGGAACTATGGCTACACCTTC. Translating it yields CASSLGQGNYGYTF. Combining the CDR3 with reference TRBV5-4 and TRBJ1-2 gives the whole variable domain ETGVTQSPTHLIKTRGQQVTLRCSSQSGHNTVSWYQQALGQGPQFIFQYYREEENGRGNFPPRFSGLQFPNYSSELNVNALELDDSALYLCASSLGQGNYGYTFGSGTRLTVV.

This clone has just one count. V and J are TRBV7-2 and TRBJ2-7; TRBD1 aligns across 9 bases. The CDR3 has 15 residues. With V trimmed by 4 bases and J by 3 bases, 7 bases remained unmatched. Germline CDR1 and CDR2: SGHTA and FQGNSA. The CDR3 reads CASSYRTGDLYEQYF. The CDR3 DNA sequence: TGTGCCAGCAGCTATCGGACAGGGGATCTCTACGAGCAGTACTTC.

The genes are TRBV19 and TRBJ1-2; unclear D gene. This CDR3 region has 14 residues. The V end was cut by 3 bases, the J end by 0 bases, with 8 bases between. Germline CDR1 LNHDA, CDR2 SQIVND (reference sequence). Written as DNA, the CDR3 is TGTGCCAGTAGTATTGGGCAATCTAACTATGGCTACACCTTC. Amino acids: CASSIGQSNYGYTF.

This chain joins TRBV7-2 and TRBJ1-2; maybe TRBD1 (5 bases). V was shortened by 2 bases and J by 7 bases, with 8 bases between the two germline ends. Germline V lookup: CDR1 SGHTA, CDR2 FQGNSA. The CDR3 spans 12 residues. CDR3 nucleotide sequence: TGTGCCAGCAGCTTAAGGGGTGCTGGCTACACCTTC. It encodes CASSLRGAGYTF. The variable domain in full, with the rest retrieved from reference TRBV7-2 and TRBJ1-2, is GAGVSQSPSNKVTEKGKDVELRCDPISGHTALYWYRQSLGQGLEFLIYFQGNSAPDKSGLPSDRFSAERTGGSVSTLTIQRTQQEDSAVYLCASSLRGAGYTFGSGTRLTVV.

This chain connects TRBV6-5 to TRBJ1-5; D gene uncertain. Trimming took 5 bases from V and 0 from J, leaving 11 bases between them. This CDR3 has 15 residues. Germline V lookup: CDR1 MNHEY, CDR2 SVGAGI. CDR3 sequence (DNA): TGTGCCAGCAGTAATTCGGATAGTAGCAATCAGCCCCAGCATTTT. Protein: CASSNSDSSNQPQHF.

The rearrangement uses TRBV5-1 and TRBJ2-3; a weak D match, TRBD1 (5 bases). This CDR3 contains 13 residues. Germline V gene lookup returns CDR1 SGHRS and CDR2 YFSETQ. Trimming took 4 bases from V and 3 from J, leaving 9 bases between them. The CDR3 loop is CASSPTATDTQYF. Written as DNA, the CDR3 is TGCGCCAGCAGCCCGACAGCAACAGATACGCAGTATTTT.

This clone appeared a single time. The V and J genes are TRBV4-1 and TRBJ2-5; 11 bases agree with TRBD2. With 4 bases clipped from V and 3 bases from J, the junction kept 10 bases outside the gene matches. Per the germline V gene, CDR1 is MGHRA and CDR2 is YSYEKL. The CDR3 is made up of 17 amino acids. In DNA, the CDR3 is TGCGCCAGCAGCCGTTTAACTAGCGGGAGCCGGGAAGAGACCCAGTACTTC. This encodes CASSRLTSGSREETQYF.

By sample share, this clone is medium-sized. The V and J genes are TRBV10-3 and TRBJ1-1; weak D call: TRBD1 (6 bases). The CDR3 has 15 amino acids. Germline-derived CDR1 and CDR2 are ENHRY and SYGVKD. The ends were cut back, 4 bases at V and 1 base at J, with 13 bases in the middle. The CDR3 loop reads CAISATGKGNTEAFF. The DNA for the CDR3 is TGTGCCATCAGTGCAACAGGGAAGGGGAACACTGAAGCTTTCTTT.

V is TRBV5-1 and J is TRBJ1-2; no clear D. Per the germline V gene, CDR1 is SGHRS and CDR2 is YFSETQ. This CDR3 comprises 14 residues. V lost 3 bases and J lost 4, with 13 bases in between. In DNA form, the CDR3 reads TGCGCCAGCAGCTCCTACGACGGAATCTATGGCTACACCTTC. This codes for CASSSYDGIYGYTF.

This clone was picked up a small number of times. CDR3 sequence reads: CASSYRQGVESYTF. Written as DNA, the CDR3 is TGTGCCAGCAGTTACCGACAGGGCGTCGAGAGCTACACCTTC. V and J are TRBV6-5 and TRBJ1-2; 7 bases agree with TRBD1. CDR1 is MNHEY, CDR2 SVGAGI, per germline. V trimming: 2 bases; J trimming: 9 bases; junction bases outside the gene matches: 9. This CDR3 has 14 residues.

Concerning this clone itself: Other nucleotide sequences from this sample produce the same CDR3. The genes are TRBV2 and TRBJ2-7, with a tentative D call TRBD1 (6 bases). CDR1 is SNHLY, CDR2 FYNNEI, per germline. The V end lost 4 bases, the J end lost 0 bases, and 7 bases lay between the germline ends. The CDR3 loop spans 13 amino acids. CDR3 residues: CASSGTASYEQYF. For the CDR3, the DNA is TGTGCCAGCAGTGGGACAGCCTCCTACGAGCAGTACTTC.

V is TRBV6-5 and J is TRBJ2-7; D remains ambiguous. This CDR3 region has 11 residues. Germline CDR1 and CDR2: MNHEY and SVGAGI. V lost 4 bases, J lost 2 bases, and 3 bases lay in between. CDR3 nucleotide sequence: TGTGCCAGCAGTTCTCCCTACGAGCAGTACTTC. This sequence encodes CASSSPYEQYF.

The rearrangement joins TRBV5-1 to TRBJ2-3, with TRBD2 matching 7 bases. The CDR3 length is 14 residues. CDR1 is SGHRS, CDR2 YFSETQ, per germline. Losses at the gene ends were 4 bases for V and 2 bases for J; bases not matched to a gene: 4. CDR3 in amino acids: CASSPGTTTDTQYF. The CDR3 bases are TGCGCCAGCAGCCCCGGGACTACCACAGATACGCAGTATTTT. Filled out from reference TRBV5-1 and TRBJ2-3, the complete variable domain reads KAGVTQTPRYLIKTRGQQVTLSCSPISGHRSVSWYQQTPGQGLQFLFEYFSETQRNKGNFPGRFSGRQFSNSRSEMNVSTLELGDSALYLCASSPGTTTDTQYFGPGTRLTVL.